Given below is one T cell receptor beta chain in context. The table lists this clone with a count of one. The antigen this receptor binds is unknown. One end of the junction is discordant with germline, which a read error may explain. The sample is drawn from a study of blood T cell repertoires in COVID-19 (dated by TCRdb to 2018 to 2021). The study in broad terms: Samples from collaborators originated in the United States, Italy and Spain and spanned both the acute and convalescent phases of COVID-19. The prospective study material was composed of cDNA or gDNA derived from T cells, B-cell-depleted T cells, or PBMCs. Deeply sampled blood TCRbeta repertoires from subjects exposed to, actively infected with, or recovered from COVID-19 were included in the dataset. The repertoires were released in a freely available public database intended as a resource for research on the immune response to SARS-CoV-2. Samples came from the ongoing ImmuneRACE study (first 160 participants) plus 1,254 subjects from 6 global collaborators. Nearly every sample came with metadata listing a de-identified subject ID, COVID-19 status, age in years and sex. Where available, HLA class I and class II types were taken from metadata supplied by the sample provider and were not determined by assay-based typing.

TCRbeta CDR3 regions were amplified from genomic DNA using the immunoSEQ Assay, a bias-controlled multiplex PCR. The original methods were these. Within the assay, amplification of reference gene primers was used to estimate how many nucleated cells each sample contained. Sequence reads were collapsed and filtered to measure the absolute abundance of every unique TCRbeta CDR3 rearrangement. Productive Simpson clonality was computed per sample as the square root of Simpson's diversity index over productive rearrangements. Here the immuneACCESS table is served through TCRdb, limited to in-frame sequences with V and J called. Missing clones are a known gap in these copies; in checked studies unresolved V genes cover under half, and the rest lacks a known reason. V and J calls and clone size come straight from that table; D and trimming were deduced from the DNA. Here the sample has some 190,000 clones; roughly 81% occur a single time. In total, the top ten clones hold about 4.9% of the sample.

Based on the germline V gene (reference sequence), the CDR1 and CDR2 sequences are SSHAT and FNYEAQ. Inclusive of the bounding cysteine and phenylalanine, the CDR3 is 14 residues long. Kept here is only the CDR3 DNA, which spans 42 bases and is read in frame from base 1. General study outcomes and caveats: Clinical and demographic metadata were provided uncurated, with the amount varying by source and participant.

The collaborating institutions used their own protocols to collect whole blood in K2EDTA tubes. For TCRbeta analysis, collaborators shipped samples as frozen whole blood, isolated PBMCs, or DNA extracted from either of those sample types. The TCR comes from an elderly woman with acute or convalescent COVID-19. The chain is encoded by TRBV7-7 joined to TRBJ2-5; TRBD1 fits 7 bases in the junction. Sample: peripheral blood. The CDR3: CASSPRTGMETQYF. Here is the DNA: TGTGCTAGCAGCCCCCGGACAGGAATGGAGACCCAGTACTTC.